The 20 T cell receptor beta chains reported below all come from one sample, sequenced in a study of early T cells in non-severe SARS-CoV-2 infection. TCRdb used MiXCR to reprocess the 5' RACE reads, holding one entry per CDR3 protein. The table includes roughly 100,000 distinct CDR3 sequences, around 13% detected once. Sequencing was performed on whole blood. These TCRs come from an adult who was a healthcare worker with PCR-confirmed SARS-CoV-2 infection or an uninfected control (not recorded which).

For the CDR3, the DNA is TGTGCCAGCAGTTACACGGACGCCCGGGATAGGGAGCAGTACTTC. It translates to CASSYTDARDREQYF. This chain uses TRBV6-6 with TRBJ2-7, with D maybe TRBD2 (5 bases). Germline-derived CDR1 and CDR2 are MNHNY and SVGAGI (reference sequence). V was shortened by 2 bases and J by 7 bases, with 18 bases between the two germline ends. The CDR3 runs 15 residues.

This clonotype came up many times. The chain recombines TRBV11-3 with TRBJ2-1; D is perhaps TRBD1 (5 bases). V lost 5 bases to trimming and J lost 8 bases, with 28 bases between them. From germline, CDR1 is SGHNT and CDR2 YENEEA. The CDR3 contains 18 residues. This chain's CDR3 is CASSPYPSTDTPLHEQFF. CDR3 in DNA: TGTGCCAGCAGCCCGTACCCCTCGACGGACACTCCCTTACATGAGCAGTTCTTC.

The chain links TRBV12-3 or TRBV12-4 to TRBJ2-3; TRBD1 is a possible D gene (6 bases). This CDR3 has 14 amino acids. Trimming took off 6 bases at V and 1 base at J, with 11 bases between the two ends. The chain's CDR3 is CASRGHTRTDTQYF. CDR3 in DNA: TGTGCCAGCAGGGGACATACACGCACAGATACGCAGTATTTT.

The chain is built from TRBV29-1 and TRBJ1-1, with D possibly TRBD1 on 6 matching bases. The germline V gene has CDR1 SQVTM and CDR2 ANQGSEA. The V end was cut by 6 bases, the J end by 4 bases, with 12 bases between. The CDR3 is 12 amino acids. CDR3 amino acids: CSVGQSGTEAFF. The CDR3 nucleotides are TGCAGCGTGGGACAATCGGGCACTGAAGCTTTCTTT.

In DNA form, the CDR3 reads TGTGCCAGCAGCTTAAGGGGTACCAACAATGAGCAGTTCTTC. Protein product: CASSLRGTNNEQFF. The gene calls are TRBV7-9 and TRBJ2-1; D is perhaps TRBD1 (5 bases). Germline values: CDR1 SEHNR, CDR2 FQNEAQ (reference sequence). This CDR3 spans 14 amino acids. V shed 2 bases and J shed 5 bases, with 10 bases lying between them.

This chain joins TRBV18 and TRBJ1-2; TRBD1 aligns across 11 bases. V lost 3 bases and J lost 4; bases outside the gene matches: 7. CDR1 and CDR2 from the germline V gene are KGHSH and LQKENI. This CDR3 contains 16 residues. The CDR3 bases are TGTGCCAGCTCACCGGAAACGGGGACAGGGGGCTATGGCTACACCTTC. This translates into CASSPETGTGGYGYTF.

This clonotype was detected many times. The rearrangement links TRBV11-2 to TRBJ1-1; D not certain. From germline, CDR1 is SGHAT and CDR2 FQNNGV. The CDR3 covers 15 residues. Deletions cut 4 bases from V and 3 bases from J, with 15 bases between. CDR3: CASSSYYKRDTEAFF. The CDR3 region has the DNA TGTGCCAGCAGCTCCTACTATAAACGGGACACTGAAGCTTTCTTT. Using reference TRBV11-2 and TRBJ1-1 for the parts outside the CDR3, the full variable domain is EAGVAQSPRYKIIEKRQSVAFWCNPISGHATLYWYQQILGQGPKLLIQFQNNGVVDDSQLPKDRFSAERLKGVDSTLKIQPAKLEDSAVYLCASSSYYKRDTEAFFGQGTRLTVV.

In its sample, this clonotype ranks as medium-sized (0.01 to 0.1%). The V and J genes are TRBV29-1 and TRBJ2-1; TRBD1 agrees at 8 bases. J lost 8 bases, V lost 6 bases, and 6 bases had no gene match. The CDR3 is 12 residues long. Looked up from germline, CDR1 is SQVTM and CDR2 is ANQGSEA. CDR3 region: CSVAAGGYEQFF. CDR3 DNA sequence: TGCAGCGTGGCGGCAGGGGGCTATGAGCAGTTCTTC.

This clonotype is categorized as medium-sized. The CDR3 here is CASTRGGNPLYGYTF. The CDR3 nucleotides read TGTGCCAGCACTCGAGGGGGGAATCCCCTCTATGGCTACACCTTC. The genes are TRBV28 and TRBJ1-2, with a possible D match to TRBD1 (6 bases). CDR1 MDHEN and CDR2 SYDVKM come from the germline V gene. The ends were cut back, 7 bases at V and 4 bases at J, with 19 bases in the middle. The CDR3 is 15 amino acids.

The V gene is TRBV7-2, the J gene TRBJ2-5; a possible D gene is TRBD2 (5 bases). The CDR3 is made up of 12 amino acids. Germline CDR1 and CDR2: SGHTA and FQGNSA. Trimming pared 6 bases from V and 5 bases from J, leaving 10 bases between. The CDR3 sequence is CASRRRKETQYF. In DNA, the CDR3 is TGTGCCAGCAGGCGGAGGAAGGAGACCCAGTACTTC.

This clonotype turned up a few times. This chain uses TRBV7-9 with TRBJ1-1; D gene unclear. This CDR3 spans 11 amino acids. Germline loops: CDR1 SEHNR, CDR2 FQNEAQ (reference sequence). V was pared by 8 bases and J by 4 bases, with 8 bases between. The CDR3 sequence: CASGRVTEAFF. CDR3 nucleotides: TGTGCCAGCGGAAGGGTCACTGAAGCTTTCTTT.

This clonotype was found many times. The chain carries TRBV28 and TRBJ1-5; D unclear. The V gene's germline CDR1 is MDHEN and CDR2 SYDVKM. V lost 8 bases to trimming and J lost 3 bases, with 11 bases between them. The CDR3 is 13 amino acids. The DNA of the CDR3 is TGTGCCAGCTCAAGCCTCCTCAATCAGCCCCAGCATTTT. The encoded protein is CASSSLLNQPQHF.

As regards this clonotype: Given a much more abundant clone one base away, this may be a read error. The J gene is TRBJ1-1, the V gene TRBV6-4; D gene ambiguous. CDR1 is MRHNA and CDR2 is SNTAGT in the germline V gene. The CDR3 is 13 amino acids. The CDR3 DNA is TGTACCAGCAGTGCAGAGGGTAACACTGAAGCTTTCTTT. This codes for CTSSAEGNTEAFF.

This CDR3 is CAGLVADSYEQYF. The CDR3 bases are TGTGCCGGCCTCGTAGCGGACTCCTACGAGCAGTACTTC. The V gene is TRBV6-2 or TRBV6-3, the J gene TRBJ2-7, with D possibly TRBD2 on 6 matching bases. The CDR3 totals 13 residues. V dropped 11 bases and J dropped 0 bases, with 14 bases sitting between them. Germline loops: CDR1 MNHEY, CDR2 SVGEGT.

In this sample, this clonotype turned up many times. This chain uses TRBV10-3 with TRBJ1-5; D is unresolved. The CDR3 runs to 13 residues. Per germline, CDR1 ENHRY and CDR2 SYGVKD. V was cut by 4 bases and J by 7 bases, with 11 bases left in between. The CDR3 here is CAISGEGRQPQHF. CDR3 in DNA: TGTGCCATCAGTGGAGAGGGTCGACAGCCCCAGCATTTT.

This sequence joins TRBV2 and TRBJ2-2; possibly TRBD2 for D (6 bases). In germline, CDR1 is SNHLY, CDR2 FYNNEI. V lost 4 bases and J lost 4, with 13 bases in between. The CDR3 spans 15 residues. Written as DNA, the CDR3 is TGTGCCAGCAGTGGGGTTAGCGGCCCCACCGGGGAGCTGTTTTTT. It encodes CASSGVSGPTGELFF.

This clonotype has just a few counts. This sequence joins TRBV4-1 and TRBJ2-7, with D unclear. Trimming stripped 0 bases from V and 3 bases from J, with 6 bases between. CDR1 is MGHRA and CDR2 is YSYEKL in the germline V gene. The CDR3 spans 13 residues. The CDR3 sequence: CASSQEWGYEQYF. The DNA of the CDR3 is TGCGCCAGCAGCCAAGAGTGGGGCTACGAGCAGTACTTC.

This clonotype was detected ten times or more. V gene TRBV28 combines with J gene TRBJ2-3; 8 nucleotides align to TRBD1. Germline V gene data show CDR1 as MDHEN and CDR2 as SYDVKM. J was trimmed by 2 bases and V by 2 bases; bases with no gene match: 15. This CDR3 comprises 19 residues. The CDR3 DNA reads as TGTGCCAGCAGTTTACGGTACTCCCTACAGGGGGGCTTCACAGATACGCAGTATTTT. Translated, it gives CASSLRYSLQGGFTDTQYF.

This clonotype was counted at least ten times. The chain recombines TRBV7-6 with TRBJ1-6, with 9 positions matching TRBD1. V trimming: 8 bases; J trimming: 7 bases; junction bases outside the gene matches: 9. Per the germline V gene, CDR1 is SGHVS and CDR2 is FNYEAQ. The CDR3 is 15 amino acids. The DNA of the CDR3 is TGTGCCAGCGTCCCGAGGGACAGGGCGAATTCACCCCTCCACTTT. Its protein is CASVPRDRANSPLHF. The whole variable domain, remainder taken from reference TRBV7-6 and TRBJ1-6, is GAGVSQSPRYKVTKRGQDVALRCDPISGHVSLYWYRQALGQGPEFLTYFNYEAQQDKSGLPNDRFSAERPEGSISTLTIQRTEQRDSAMYRCASVPRDRANSPLHFGNGTRLTVT.

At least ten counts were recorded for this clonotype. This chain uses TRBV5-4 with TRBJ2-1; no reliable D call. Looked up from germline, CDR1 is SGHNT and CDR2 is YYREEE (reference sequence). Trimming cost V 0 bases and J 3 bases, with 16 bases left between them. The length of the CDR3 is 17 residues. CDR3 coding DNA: TGTGCCAGCAGCTTGGACCCCGGTGCTTTAGACTACAATGAGCAGTTCTTC. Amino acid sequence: CASSLDPGALDYNEQFF.